These 21 T cell receptor beta chains came from one sample sequenced in a study of blood T cell repertoires in COVID-19. Using immunoSEQ multiplex PCR, the repertoire was profiled, and TCRdb retains in-frame clones only, with some absent. In the table there are 250,000 to 400,000 clones, approximately 88% of which are singletons. What was sequenced was peripheral blood. These receptors were collected from a woman aged 25-40 years with COVID-19, enrolled during active disease.

The gene calls are TRBV19 and TRBJ2-2; D is perhaps TRBD2 (6 bases). Germline assignment: CDR1 LNHDA and CDR2 SQIVND (reference sequence). The V gene lost 2 bases and the J gene lost 1 base, with 8 bases spanning the gap. The CDR3 loop spans 15 amino acids. As DNA, the CDR3 is TGTGCCAGTAGTATAATGGGAGGGAACACCGGGGAGCTGTTTTTT. Residues: CASSIMGGNTGELFF.

This chain links TRBV18 with TRBJ2-7, with a possible D match to TRBD1 (6 bases). Trimming took off 3 bases at V and 0 bases at J, with 12 bases between the two ends. This CDR3 spans 15 amino acids. Germline V gene data show CDR1 as KGHSH and CDR2 as LQKENI. The CDR3 region has the DNA TGTGCCAGCTCACCTTCGACAGGTAGCTCCTACGAGCAGTACGTC. Its translation is CASSPSTGSSYEQYV.

This rearrangement joins TRBV5-6 to TRBJ2-4; maybe TRBD1 (5 bases). V was shortened by 0 bases and J by 0 bases, with 19 bases between the two germline ends. The V gene's germline CDR1 is SGHDT and CDR2 YYEEEE. CDR3 size: 19 residues. The CDR3 bases are TGTGCCAGCAGCTTGGCCCTTAACAGGTACAAATTAGCCAAAAACATTCAGTACTTC. It specifies CASSLALNRYKLAKNIQYF. Filled out from reference TRBV5-6 and TRBJ2-4, the complete variable domain reads DAGVTQSPTHLIKTRGQQVTLRCSPKSGHDTVSWYQQALGQGPQFIFQYYEEEERQRGNFPDRFSGHQFPNYSSELNVNALLLGDSALYLCASSLALNRYKLAKNIQYFGAGTRLSVL.

The chain joins TRBV6-4 to TRBJ2-3, with D unresolved. Germline CDR1 is MRHNA and CDR2 is SNTAGT. V was trimmed by 2 bases and J by 10 bases, leaving 10 bases between them. The CDR3 covers 12 residues. This chain's CDR3 is CASSDEVGSQYF. CDR3 nucleotides: TGTGCCAGCAGTGACGAGGTGGGTTCGCAGTATTTT.

The V and J genes are TRBV24-1 and TRBJ1-5, with 7 positions matching TRBD1. Germline CDR1 and CDR2: KGHDR and SFDVKD. Trimming cost V 2 bases and J 4 bases; bases outside gene matches: 4. CDR3 length: 15 amino acids. Here the CDR3 reads CATSDSTGRNQPQHF. For the CDR3, the DNA is TGTGCCACCAGTGATTCGACAGGGAGGAATCAGCCCCAGCATTTT.

The chain has TRBV7-8 and TRBJ1-5; tentatively, D is TRBD1 (6 bases). Germline loops: CDR1 SGHVS, CDR2 FQNEAQ. The V and J ends lost 5 bases and 6 bases respectively, with 23 bases between them. There are 17 residues in the CDR3. CDR3 nucleotide sequence: TGTGCCAGCAGCCCCGTGACAGGCGCCCTGTGGGGTCAGCCCCAGCATTTT. Encoded protein: CASSPVTGALWGQPQHF.

The rearrangement joins TRBV6-1 to TRBJ1-2, with TRBD1 matching 7 bases. The V segment lost 3 bases and the J segment 2 bases; nucleotides outside the gene matches: 3. This CDR3 contains 14 residues. Germline V gives CDR1 MNHNS, CDR2 SASEGT. The CDR3 DNA follows: TGTGCCAGCAGTGACCGGGACAGAAACTATGGCTACACCTTC. Translating gives CASSDRDRNYGYTF.

The V gene is TRBV5-6, the J gene TRBJ2-7; D not resolved. Per germline, CDR1 SGHDT and CDR2 YYEEEE. CDR3 size: 15 residues. The ends were cut back, 0 bases at V and 2 bases at J, with 12 bases in the middle. The CDR3 nucleotides are TGTGCCAGCAGCTTGGAGTCCGCGGATCCCTACGAGCAGTACGTC. Encoded protein: CASSLESADPYEQYV.

The chain employs TRBV27 and TRBJ1-1, with TRBD1 matching over 9 bases. Per germline, CDR1 MNHEY and CDR2 SMNVEV (reference sequence). Trimming at V came to 3 bases and at J to 3 bases, leaving 11 bases not matched to a gene. The CDR3 is 17 amino acids. CDR3 coding DNA: TGTGCCAGCAGTTTCCGGATTACAGGGGGCGCGGACACTGAAGCTTTCTTT. It translates to CASSFRITGGADTEAFF.

In regard to this clone: One end of the junction varies from germline; a read error may be responsible. The chain links TRBV28 to TRBJ1-3, with a weak D call TRBD1 (5 bases). Germline CDR1 MDHEN, CDR2 SYDVKM. The CDR3 runs 13 residues. CDR3 region: CANSLPGGNTIYF. In nucleotides, the CDR3 is TGTGCCAACAGTTTACCAGGGGGAAACACCATATATTTT.

V usage is TRBV9 and J usage is TRBJ1-4; D remains ambiguous. The CDR3 sequence is 14 residues long. Germline V gene data show CDR1 as SGDLS and CDR2 as YYNGEE. V dropped 4 bases and J dropped 6 bases, with 13 bases sitting between them. CDR3: CASSRTAADEKLFF. The CDR3 coding sequence is TGTGCCAGCAGCCGCACAGCAGCGGATGAAAAACTGTTTTTT. The full variable domain, completed using reference TRBV9 and TRBJ1-4, is DSGVTQTPKHLITATGQRVTLRCSPRSGDLSVYWYQQSLDQGLQFLIQYYNGEERAKGNILERFSAQQFPDLHSELNLSSLELGDSALYFCASSRTAADEKLFFGSGTQLSVL.

The chain carries TRBV5-6 and TRBJ1-2; no firm D call. Trimming took 4 bases from V and 3 from J, leaving 13 bases between them. Germline values: CDR1 SGHDT, CDR2 YYEEEE. The CDR3 length is 14 residues. Written as DNA, the CDR3 is TGTGCCAGCAGCCGGGTGGGAGCTGACTATGGCTACACCTTC. Encoded protein: CASSRVGADYGYTF.

J is TRBJ1-1 and V is TRBV2; D unclear. The V end was cut by 2 bases, the J end by 6 bases, with 10 bases between. Germline V gene sequence: CDR1 SNHLY, CDR2 FYNNEI. The CDR3 sequence is 13 residues long. In nucleotides, the CDR3 is TGTGCCAGCAGTGAAAAGACTAGCGCTGAAGCTTTCTTT. It encodes CASSEKTSAEAFF.

The chain couples TRBV10-1 to TRBJ1-2; 7 bases agree with TRBD1. With 2 bases clipped from V and 8 bases from J, the junction kept 8 bases outside the gene matches. CDR1 and CDR2 from the germline V gene are WNHNN and SYGVQD (reference sequence). The CDR3 covers 14 residues. The CDR3 region is CASSEAGGTAGYTF. The CDR3 region has the DNA TGCGCCAGCAGTGAGGCAGGGGGAACTGCCGGCTACACCTTC.

This clone was recorded once. This CDR3 reads CASNARGQTYNSGANVLTF. CDR3 DNA: TGTGCCAGCAACGCCCGGGGACAGACTTACAACTCTGGGGCCAACGTCCTGACTTTC. The chain carries TRBV7-9 and TRBJ2-6; 7 bases map to TRBD1. The CDR3 contains 19 residues. Germline CDR1 reads SEHNR; CDR2 reads FQNEAQ (reference sequence). The trim removed 7 bases at V and 0 bases at J, leaving 15 bases unmatched.

This rearrangement joins TRBV5-4 to TRBJ2-3; 9 nucleotides align to TRBD2. Germline-derived CDR1 and CDR2 are SGHNT and YYREEE (reference sequence). J was trimmed by 1 base and V by 5 bases; bases with no gene match: 5. The CDR3 is 15 residues long. This CDR3 is CASRRASGGTDTQYF. For the CDR3, the DNA is TGTGCCAGCAGGCGCGCTAGCGGGGGCACAGATACGCAGTATTTT. Drawing the rest from reference TRBV5-4 and TRBJ2-3, the complete variable domain is ETGVTQSPTHLIKTRGQQVTLRCSSQSGHNTVSWYQQALGQGPQFIFQYYREEENGRGNFPPRFSGLQFPNYSSELNVNALELDDSALYLCASRRASGGTDTQYFGPGTRLTVL.

This rearrangement joins TRBV30 to TRBJ1-4, with D unclear. Trimming took 0 bases from V and 0 from J, leaving 5 bases between them. The length of the CDR3 is 14 residues. Germline CDR1 is GTSNPN and CDR2 is SVGIG (reference sequence). CDR3 nucleotide sequence: TGTGCCTGGAGTGTACTGGCAACTAATGAAAAACTGTTTTTT. Its protein is CAWSVLATNEKLFF.

This chain connects TRBV7-6 to TRBJ2-3, with TRBD2 matching 9 bases. The junction had 10 bases not matched to a gene; V was cut back by 8 bases and J by 4 bases. The V gene's germline CDR1 is SGHVS and CDR2 FNYEAQ. CDR3 length equals 15 residues. Written as DNA, the CDR3 is TGTGCCAGCGGGAGCCAGGCTAGCGGGGCAGATACGCAGTATTTT. Its translation is CASGSQASGADTQYF.

The rearrangement joins TRBV5-5 to TRBJ1-1; D unclear. The CDR3 has 12 amino acids. The germline V and J ends were trimmed by 2 bases and 4 bases, with 6 bases remaining between them. Germline CDR1 SGHKS, CDR2 YYEKEE (reference sequence). The CDR3, as DNA: TGTGCCAGCAGCTTCAGAGGCACTGAAGCTTTCTTT. Its translation: CASSFRGTEAFF.

This chain connects TRBV19 to TRBJ1-3, with unresolved D. The CDR3 runs 14 residues. Per germline, CDR1 LNHDA and CDR2 SQIVND (reference sequence). Trimming removed 6 bases at V and 6 bases at J, with 15 bases between. CDR3 loop: CASRVGRGKNTIYF. The DNA for the CDR3 is TGTGCCAGTAGAGTCGGCCGGGGAAAAAACACCATATATTTT.

The genes are TRBV12-3 or TRBV12-4 and TRBJ1-5, with D maybe TRBD1 (5 bases). The germline V and J ends were trimmed by 4 bases and 6 bases, with 10 bases remaining between them. There are 13 residues in the CDR3. The DNA of the CDR3 is TGTGCCAGCAGTTCCGCCGGGGGTCAGCCCCAGCATTTT. Protein product: CASSSAGGQPQHF.